The 12 T cell receptor beta chains given below trace back to one sample, sequenced in a study of T cells in Graves' hyperthyroidism and ophthalmopathy. TCR beta CDR3 sequences were amplified from RNA transcripts. First-round RT-PCR with HTBI primers amplified the TCR CDR3 region. MiXCR, run by TCRdb on the multiplex PCR reads, gives a single entry per CDR3 protein. The sample has 500,000 or so distinct CDR3 sequences; roughly a sixth are singletons. The sample was blood. These receptors were obtained from a woman aged 30 to 39 with Graves' ophthalmopathy.

This chain connects TRBV4-3 to TRBJ1-6, with 7 bases fitting TRBD1. The V and J ends lost 0 bases and 6 bases, in that order; junction bases with no gene match: 2. This CDR3 is built from 15 residues. Germline V gene sequence: CDR1 LGHNA, CDR2 YSLEER. In nucleotides, the CDR3 is TGCGCCAGCAGCCAAGAGACAGGGCCTAATTCACCCCTCCACTTT. It yields the protein CASSQETGPNSPLHF.

The chain recombines TRBV9 with TRBJ2-1; weak D call: TRBD2 (5 bases). The length of the CDR3 is 16 residues. CDR1 SGDLS and CDR2 YYNGEE come from the germline V gene. V dropped 4 bases and J dropped 5 bases, with 19 bases sitting between them. The DNA for the CDR3 is TGTGCCAGCAGCTCACGCCGGGAAGGGTTGGACAATGAGCAGTTCTTC. Protein sequence: CASSSRREGLDNEQFF.

Ten or more counts support this clonotype. The chain has TRBV7-9 and TRBJ2-5; TRBD2 is a possible D gene (6 bases). V lost 5 bases and J lost 4, with 17 bases in between. The CDR3 extends over 15 amino acids. The germline V gene encodes CDR1 SEHNR and CDR2 FQNEAQ (reference sequence). The CDR3 reads CASSQNPGGPETQYF. The CDR3, as DNA: TGTGCCAGCAGCCAAAACCCCGGGGGTCCAGAGACCCAGTACTTC.

The CDR3 coding sequence is TGTGCCAGCTCACCACGACAAACGGCCGGGGAGCTGTTTTTT. The encoded protein is CASSPRQTAGELFF. This chain links TRBV18 with TRBJ2-2; D unresolved. V lost 1 base to trimming and J lost 6 bases, with 9 bases between them. The CDR3 has 14 amino acids. Germline V gene lookup returns CDR1 KGHSH and CDR2 LQKENI.

The sample holds many counts of this clonotype. This chain joins TRBV11-2 and TRBJ2-1; 7 nucleotides line up with TRBD1. The V gene end was trimmed by 5 bases and the J gene end by 0 bases; junction bases not matched to a gene: 7. CDR3 length equals 16 residues. Looked up from germline, CDR1 is SGHAT and CDR2 is FQNNGV. The CDR3 spells CASSKGTDTSYNEQFF. In DNA form, the CDR3 reads TGTGCCAGCAGCAAAGGGACAGATACCTCCTACAATGAGCAGTTCTTC.

The J gene is TRBJ1-1, the V gene TRBV7-6; D is undetermined. Germline assignment: CDR1 SGHVS and CDR2 FNYEAQ. The V gene lost 4 bases and the J gene lost 2 bases, with 11 bases spanning the gap. The CDR3 loop spans 14 amino acids. The CDR3 spells CASSSGSSNTEAFF. Written as DNA, the CDR3 is TGTGCCAGCAGCTCGGGGAGTTCCAACACTGAAGCTTTCTTT.

This clonotype was counted at least ten times. V usage is TRBV30 and J usage is TRBJ1-1; a possible D gene is TRBD1 (5 bases). The V end lost 5 bases, the J end lost 3 bases, and 13 bases lay between the germline ends. In germline, CDR1 is GTSNPN, CDR2 SVGIG (reference sequence). CDR3 length: 13 residues. Here the CDR3 DNA reads TGTGCCTGGTCTACAGGAAGAGACACTGAAGCTTTCTTT. Protein product: CAWSTGRDTEAFF.

CDR3 DNA: TGTGCCAGCAGCTTCCAATCGGGACCTAACTACGAGCAGTACTTC. The encoded protein is CASSFQSGPNYEQYF. The chain carries TRBV7-2 and TRBJ2-7; tentatively, D is TRBD1 or TRBD2 (5 bases each). The CDR3 has 15 residues. CDR1 is SGHTA and CDR2 is FQGNSA in the germline V gene. Trimming took off 3 bases at V and 3 bases at J, with 15 bases between the two ends.

As regards this clonotype: This clone may be a read error of a much larger clone one base away. CDR3 region: CASSAGGPYNEQFF. CDR3 nucleotide sequence: TGTGCCAGCAGCGCGGGAGGCCCCTACAATGAGCAGTTCTTC. V usage is TRBV6-1 and J usage is TRBJ2-1; TRBD2 matches at 8 bases. Germline CDR1 is MNHNS and CDR2 is SASEGT. V trimming: 6 bases; J trimming: 2 bases; junction bases outside the gene matches: 3. This CDR3 has 14 residues.

This clonotype came up a few times. Sequence at one end of the junction differs from germline and may be a read error. The chain is built from TRBV27 and TRBJ2-5; D may be TRBD1 (6 bases). From germline, CDR1 is MNHEY and CDR2 SMNVEV (reference sequence). The CDR3 is 14 residues long. CDR3 sequence: CASSLLGARETQYF. In DNA, the CDR3 is TGCGCCAGCAGTTTATTGGGGGCGAGGGAGACCCAGTACTTC.

The CDR3 nucleotides are TGTGCCAGTAGTACAGGTAGCGGGAGGGCCCGTGGAAATGAGCAGTTCTTC. It translates to CASSTGSGRARGNEQFF. The chain combines TRBV19 with TRBJ2-1; 11 bases are a match to TRBD2. The CDR3 length is 17 residues. Trimming took 4 bases from V and 7 from J; bases not matched to a gene: 12. Per the germline V gene, CDR1 is LNHDA and CDR2 is SQIVND (reference sequence).

In its sample, this clonotype was seen many times. CDR3 DNA: TGTGCCAGCAGTGAAGGCCAGGACACCTACGAGCAGTACTTC. Amino acids: CASSEGQDTYEQYF. This chain joins TRBV2 and TRBJ2-7; D is possibly TRBD1 (5 bases). CDR1 is SNHLY, CDR2 FYNNEI, per germline. This CDR3 spans 14 amino acids. Trimming took 1 base from V and 2 from J, leaving 9 bases between them.